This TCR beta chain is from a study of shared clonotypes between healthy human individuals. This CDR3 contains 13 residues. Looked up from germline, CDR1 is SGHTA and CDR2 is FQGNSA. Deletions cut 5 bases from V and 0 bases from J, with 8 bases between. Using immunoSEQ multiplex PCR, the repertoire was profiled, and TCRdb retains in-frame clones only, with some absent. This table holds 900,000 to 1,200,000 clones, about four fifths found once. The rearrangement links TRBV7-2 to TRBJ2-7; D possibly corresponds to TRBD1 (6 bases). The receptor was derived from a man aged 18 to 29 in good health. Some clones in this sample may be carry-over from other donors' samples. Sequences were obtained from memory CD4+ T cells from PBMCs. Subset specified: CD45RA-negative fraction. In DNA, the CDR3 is TGTGCCAGCAGCCGGACAGTCTCCTACGAGCAGTACTTC. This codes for CASSRTVSYEQYF.